What follows are 30 T cell receptor beta chains derived from one specimen sequenced in a study of cytomegalovirus exposure and HLA in healthy donors. Use of 60 Vbeta and 13 Jbeta primers characterized the PCR. Measured with immunoSEQ multiplex PCR; TCRdb has only the in-frame clones, and not every one. Among around 150,000 clones listed, about 78% were seen once. The specimen was PBMCs. The receptor set was obtained from a man aged 45 to 65 in good health and CMV-seropositive.

In its sample, this clone was seen a few times. The gene calls are TRBV5-6 and TRBJ2-5; maybe TRBD1 (6 bases). Germline CDR1 and CDR2: SGHDT and YYEEEE. The CDR3 has 15 residues. V was pared by 4 bases and J by 1 base, with 14 bases between. This CDR3 is CASSDTGFLQETQYF. CDR3 DNA: TGTGCCAGCAGCGATACAGGGTTCCTCCAAGAGACCCAGTACTTC.

Details on this clone: One end of the junction is discordant with germline, which a read error may explain. This chain connects TRBV7-9 to TRBJ2-2, with no clear D. Germline lookup yields CDR1 SEHNR and CDR2 FQNEAQ (reference sequence). This CDR3 has 14 residues. CDR3 protein: CSSSSAGLAGELFF. The CDR3 coding sequence is TGTTCCAGCAGCTCGGCAGGATTGGCCGGGGAGCTGTTTTTT.

The V call is TRBV7-8, the J call TRBJ1-5, with D maybe TRBD1 (6 bases). Germline CDR1 and CDR2: SGHVS and FQNEAQ. The CDR3 consists of 14 residues. V lost 5 bases and J 4 bases, leaving 12 bases between the germline ends. DNA of the CDR3: TGTGCCAGCAGCGACGACAGGCGAAATCAGCCCCAGCATTTT. It codes for CASSDDRRNQPQHF.

The V call is TRBV5-1, the J call TRBJ2-7; the D gene is possibly TRBD2 (6 bases). The CDR3 is made up of 16 amino acids. V was clipped by 0 bases and J by 7 bases, with 20 bases between them. CDR1 is SGHRS and CDR2 is YFSETQ in the germline V gene. The CDR3 here is CASSLVGASDMGEQYF. In nucleotides, the CDR3 is TGCGCCAGCAGCTTGGTAGGTGCTAGCGATATGGGAGAGCAGTACTTC. Together with reference TRBV5-1 and TRBJ2-7, the CDR3 gives the full variable domain: KAGVTQTPRYLIKTRGQQVTLSCSPISGHRSVSWYQQTPGQGLQFLFEYFSETQRNKGNFPGRFSGRQFSNSRSEMNVSTLELGDSALYLCASSLVGASDMGEQYFGPGTRLTVT.

Only a few counts were recorded for this clone. The CDR3 spells CASSPNRGHQETQYF. The CDR3 DNA is TGTGCCAGCTCACCAAACAGGGGGCATCAAGAGACCCAGTACTTC. This sequence joins TRBV18 and TRBJ2-5, with 9 bases matching TRBD1. V lost 2 bases, J lost 2 bases, and 3 bases stayed unmatched. The CDR3 contains 15 residues. Germline assignment: CDR1 KGHSH and CDR2 LQKENI.

The chain combines TRBV27 with TRBJ1-2, with D perhaps matching TRBD1 (6 bases). The ends were cut back, 5 bases at V and 4 bases at J, with 17 bases in the middle. Germline V gene data show CDR1 as MNHEY and CDR2 as SMNVEV (reference sequence). The CDR3 runs 15 residues. CDR3 in amino acids: CASSTDSFGTYGYTF. The CDR3, as DNA: TGTGCCAGCAGTACGGACAGTTTCGGAACCTATGGCTACACCTTC.

Concerning this clone: Within the sample, other DNA sequences also encode this same CDR3. This chain joins TRBV7-6 and TRBJ1-2; D may be TRBD1 (6 bases). Deletions cut 5 bases from V and 2 bases from J, with 9 bases between. The germline gives CDR1 SGHVS, CDR2 FNYEAQ. This CDR3 is built from 13 residues. The chain's CDR3 is CASSPQGNYGYTF. CDR3 in DNA: TGTGCCAGCAGCCCACAGGGCAACTATGGCTACACCTTC.

This chain links TRBV11-2 with TRBJ2-1; D may be TRBD2 (5 bases). The V end was cut by 7 bases, the J end by 4 bases, with 17 bases between. Germline assignment: CDR1 SGHAT and CDR2 FQNNGV. CDR3 length equals 15 residues. CDR3 region: CASTSEGLEYNEQFF. CDR3 coding DNA: TGTGCCAGCACCTCGGAAGGACTCGAATACAATGAGCAGTTCTTC.

The genes are TRBV10-3 and TRBJ2-1; 14 bases match TRBD2. The J segment lost 15 bases and the V segment lost 6 bases, leaving 4 bases of the junction unmatched. The CDR3 is 12 residues long. From germline, CDR1 is ENHRY and CDR2 SYGVKD. The CDR3 sequence: CAIRTSGGAPFF. As DNA, the CDR3 is TGTGCCATCAGGACTAGCGGGGGGGCCCCGTTCTTC.

This clone came up a few times. The gene calls are TRBV6-1 and TRBJ2-7; 10 bases align to TRBD1. Per germline, CDR1 MNHNS and CDR2 SASEGT. The CDR3 has 15 residues. The V segment lost 4 bases and the J segment 6 bases; nucleotides outside the gene matches: 9. This CDR3 is CASSALRGTGAEQYF. CDR3 bases: TGTGCCAGCAGTGCCCTAAGGGGGACAGGGGCCGAGCAGTACTTC.

This clone appeared once. The chain uses TRBV5-4 and TRBJ1-2; D ambiguous. The V gene's germline CDR1 is SGHNT and CDR2 YYREEE (reference sequence). The ends were cut back, 2 bases at V and 4 bases at J, with 3 bases in the middle. CDR3 length equals 11 residues. CDR3 in amino acids: CASSFGYGYTF. The CDR3 DNA sequence: TGTGCCAGCAGCTTCGGCTATGGCTACACCTTC.

The chain is built from TRBV19 and TRBJ1-5; TRBD1 matches 7 bases. After removal of 8 bases from V and 8 bases from J, the junction contained 15 bases not matched to a gene. This CDR3 is built from 15 residues. The V gene's germline CDR1 is LNHDA and CDR2 SQIVND (reference sequence). DNA for the CDR3: TGTGCCAGTGCTCGGACAAGACAGGGTATCAAGCCCCAGCATTTT. Its translation is CASARTRQGIKPQHF.

The chain carries TRBV9 and TRBJ2-7; 11 bases align to TRBD2. The CDR3 has 15 residues. J gave up 3 bases and V 2 bases, and 4 bases lay outside the gene matches. Germline V gene sequence: CDR1 SGDLS, CDR2 YYNGEE. The CDR3 nucleotides read TGTGCCAGCAGCGTGGGGACTAGCGGTTACTACGAGCAGTACTTC. Translated, it gives CASSVGTSGYYEQYF.

The sample holds a few counts of this clone. The rearrangement uses TRBV11-3 and TRBJ2-2; 9 nucleotides agree with TRBD2. The V segment lost 9 bases and the J segment 3 bases; nucleotides outside the gene matches: 20. The CDR3 runs to 19 residues. Germline lookup yields CDR1 SGHNT and CDR2 YENEEA. The CDR3 reads CARIPPEGAGGWDTGELFF. For the CDR3, the DNA is TGTGCCAGAATCCCGCCCGAGGGAGCGGGAGGATGGGACACCGGGGAGCTGTTTTTT.

The genes are TRBV4-1 and TRBJ2-3, with TRBD2 identical over 8 bases. The CDR3 loop spans 17 amino acids. Germline V gives CDR1 MGHRA, CDR2 YSYEKL. V was clipped by 3 bases and J by 2 bases; unmatched bases: 10. The DNA of the CDR3 is TGCGCCAGCAGCCACCCCAGGACTAGCCCCATCACAGATACGCAGTATTTT. Translated: CASSHPRTSPITDTQYF.

The chain uses TRBV2 and TRBJ1-2; no firm D call. Germline values: CDR1 SNHLY, CDR2 FYNNEI. CDR3 length: 11 residues. Trimming removed 7 bases at V and 8 bases at J, with 11 bases between. CDR3 residues: CASTSGWGYTF. CDR3 bases: TGTGCCAGCACCTCCGGTTGGGGCTACACCTTC.

This chain uses TRBV5-6 with TRBJ2-3; 12 bases are shared with TRBD2. The trim removed 4 bases at V and 4 bases at J, leaving 10 bases unmatched. Germline V gives CDR1 SGHDT, CDR2 YYEEEE. CDR3 length: 17 residues. CDR3 protein: CASSAYGLAGIADTQYF. The DNA for the CDR3 is TGTGCCAGCAGCGCGTATGGACTAGCGGGAATAGCAGATACGCAGTATTTT.

The V call is TRBV4-1, the J call TRBJ1-1, with a weak D call TRBD1 (5 bases). The germline gives CDR1 MGHRA, CDR2 YSYEKL. CDR3 length equals 15 residues. V lost 2 bases to trimming and J lost 0 bases, with 10 bases between them. This CDR3 is CASSQYRLLNTEAFF. The DNA for the CDR3 is TGCGCCAGCAGCCAATACAGGCTTCTGAACACTGAAGCTTTCTTT.

This clone was observed a handful of times. The V gene is TRBV5-4, the J gene TRBJ1-1; possible D gene TRBD1, 5 bases. Germline lookup yields CDR1 SGHNT and CDR2 YYREEE (reference sequence). V lost 2 bases and J lost 8, with 13 bases in between. This CDR3 spans 13 amino acids. The CDR3 spells CASSLGPPGEAFF. CDR3 DNA sequence: TGTGCCAGCAGCTTAGGGCCGCCAGGGGAAGCTTTCTTT.

V is TRBV19 and J is TRBJ2-5; 8 bases match TRBD1. The CDR3 has 14 residues. J gave up 3 bases and V 9 bases, and 9 bases lay outside the gene matches. Germline-derived CDR1 and CDR2 are LNHDA and SQIVND (reference sequence). The CDR3 sequence: CASSRDRRKETQYF. For the CDR3, the DNA is TGTGCCAGCTCCCGGGACAGGAGAAAAGAGACCCAGTACTTC.

The V gene is TRBV5-5, the J gene TRBJ2-7; TRBD1 aligns across 10 bases. V was pared by 0 bases and J by 2 bases, with 11 bases of the junction left unmatched. Germline CDR1 and CDR2: SGHKS and YYEKEE (reference sequence). The CDR3 loop spans 18 amino acids. CDR3 sequence (DNA): TGTGCCAGCAGCTTGGCCCCTCTACGACAGGGGGCGACCTACGAGCAGTACTTC. This codes for CASSLAPLRQGATYEQYF.

The chain is built from TRBV7-9 and TRBJ1-3, with 8 bases fitting TRBD1. The germline V gene has CDR1 SEHNR and CDR2 FQNEAQ (reference sequence). The CDR3 is made up of 14 amino acids. After removal of 5 bases from V and 2 bases from J, the junction contained 2 bases not matched to a gene. The CDR3 sequence is CASSTDRAGNTIYF. In DNA, the CDR3 is TGTGCCAGCAGCACGGACAGGGCTGGAAACACCATATATTTT.

The chain employs TRBV19 and TRBJ1-2; maybe TRBD1 (6 bases). Germline assignment: CDR1 LNHDA and CDR2 SQIVND (reference sequence). The V end was cut by 5 bases, the J end by 6 bases, with 16 bases between. The CDR3 covers 14 residues. The CDR3 sequence: CASSVHGGGNGYTF. In DNA form, the CDR3 reads TGTGCCAGTAGTGTGCATGGGGGCGGTAATGGCTACACCTTC.

The rearrangement joins TRBV6-1 to TRBJ1-1; D gene ambiguous. Germline CDR1 and CDR2: MNHNS and SASEGT. The CDR3 spans 14 residues. V was pared by 8 bases and J by 8 bases, with 21 bases between. CDR3 region: CASAPGTSSGEAFF. The CDR3 nucleotides are TGTGCCAGCGCCCCAGGTACGTCATCGGGAGAAGCTTTCTTT.

The chain couples TRBV5-1 to TRBJ2-5, with 7 nucleotides matching TRBD1. Per the germline V gene, CDR1 is SGHRS and CDR2 is YFSETQ. The V segment lost 4 bases and the J segment 2 bases; nucleotides outside the gene matches: 11. This CDR3 contains 16 residues. CDR3 nucleotides: TGCGCCAGCAGCCGCCGGACAGGAGACATACAAGAGACCCAGTACTTC. It is translated as CASSRRTGDIQETQYF.

The rearrangement joins TRBV5-6 to TRBJ1-2; D might be TRBD1 (6 bases). The CDR3 loop spans 14 amino acids. Germline V gene lookup returns CDR1 SGHDT and CDR2 YYEEEE. Trimming removed 1 base from V and 4 bases from J, with 11 bases in between. The CDR3 region has the DNA TGTGCCAGCAGCTTGTCCGGACAGAGCTATGGCTACACCTTC. Translated: CASSLSGQSYGYTF.

V and J are TRBV7-6 and TRBJ2-2; no clear D. Germline CDR1 SGHVS, CDR2 FNYEAQ. The CDR3 has 14 residues. V was trimmed by 5 bases and J by 3 bases, leaving 10 bases between them. DNA of the CDR3: TGTGCCAGCAGCCCGAGCCCGGACACCGGGGAGCTGTTTTTT. This encodes CASSPSPDTGELFF.

This clone was observed a single time. The V and J genes are TRBV15 and TRBJ2-1, with D maybe TRBD1 (6 bases). The V gene lost 2 bases and the J gene lost 3 bases, with 8 bases spanning the gap. Germline values: CDR1 LNHNV, CDR2 YYDKDF (reference sequence). The CDR3 extends over 14 amino acids. The CDR3: CATSRSDSYNEQFF. DNA for the CDR3: TGTGCCACCAGCAGATCGGACAGCTACAATGAGCAGTTCTTC.

The chain's CDR3 is CASSLDFGGGNQPQHF. The CDR3 nucleotides are TGTGCCAGCAGCTTAGATTTTGGGGGCGGCAATCAGCCCCAGCATTTT. The gene calls are TRBV7-2 and TRBJ1-5; tentatively, D is TRBD1 (6 bases). CDR1 and CDR2 from the germline V gene are SGHTA and FQGNSA. The CDR3 is 16 amino acids. V lost 1 base and J lost 2, with 12 bases in between.

This clone was counted at least ten times. The V and J genes are TRBV5-1 and TRBJ1-1; D may be TRBD1 (6 bases). This CDR3 has 14 residues. V was trimmed by 5 bases and J by 1 base, leaving 12 bases between them. CDR1 SGHRS and CDR2 YFSETQ come from the germline V gene. CDR3 sequence (DNA): TGCGCCAGCAGTCCTGGACAGTGGAACACTGAAGCTTTCTTT. It encodes CASSPGQWNTEAFF.